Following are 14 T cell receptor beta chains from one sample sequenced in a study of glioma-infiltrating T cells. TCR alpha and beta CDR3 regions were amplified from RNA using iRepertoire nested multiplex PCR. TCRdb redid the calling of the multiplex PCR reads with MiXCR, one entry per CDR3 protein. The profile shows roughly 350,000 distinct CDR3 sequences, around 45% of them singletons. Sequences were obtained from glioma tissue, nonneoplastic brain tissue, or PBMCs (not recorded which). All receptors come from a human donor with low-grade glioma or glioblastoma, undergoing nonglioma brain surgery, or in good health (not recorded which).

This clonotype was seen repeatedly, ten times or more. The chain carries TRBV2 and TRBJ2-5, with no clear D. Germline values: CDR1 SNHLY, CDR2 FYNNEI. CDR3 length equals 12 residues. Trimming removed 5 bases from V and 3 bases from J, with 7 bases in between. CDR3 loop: CASSFQKETQYF. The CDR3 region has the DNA TGTGCCAGCAGTTTTCAGAAAGAGACCCAGTACTTC.

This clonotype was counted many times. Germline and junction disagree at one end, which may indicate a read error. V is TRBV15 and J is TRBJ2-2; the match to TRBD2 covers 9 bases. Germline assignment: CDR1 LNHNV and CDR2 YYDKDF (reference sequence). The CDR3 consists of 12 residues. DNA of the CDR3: TGTGCCACCAGCATTGGGACTAGCAACACGATTTTT. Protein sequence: CATSIGTSNTIF. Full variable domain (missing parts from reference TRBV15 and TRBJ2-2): DAMVIQNPRYQVTQFGKPVTLSCSQTLNHNVMYWYQQKSSQAPKLLFHYYDKDFNNEADTPDNFQSRRPNTSFCFLDIRSPGLGDTAMYLCATSIGTSNTIFGEGSRLTVL.

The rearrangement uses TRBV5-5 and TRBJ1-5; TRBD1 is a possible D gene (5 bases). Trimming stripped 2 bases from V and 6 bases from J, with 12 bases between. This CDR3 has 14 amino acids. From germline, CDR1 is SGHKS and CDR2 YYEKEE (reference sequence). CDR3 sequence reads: CASSFDRSGQPQHF. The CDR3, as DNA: TGTGCCAGCAGCTTTGACAGAAGTGGTCAGCCCCAGCATTTT.

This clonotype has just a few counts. CDR3: CSARVPDRAGNTIYF. Here the CDR3 DNA reads TGCAGTGCTAGAGTTCCGGACAGGGCTGGAAACACCATATATTTT. The rearrangement links TRBV20-1 to TRBJ1-3; 8 bases fit TRBD1. V shed 1 base and J 2 bases; nucleotides not matched to a gene: 4. Germline CDR1 and CDR2: DFQATT and SNEGSKA (reference sequence). There are 15 residues in the CDR3.

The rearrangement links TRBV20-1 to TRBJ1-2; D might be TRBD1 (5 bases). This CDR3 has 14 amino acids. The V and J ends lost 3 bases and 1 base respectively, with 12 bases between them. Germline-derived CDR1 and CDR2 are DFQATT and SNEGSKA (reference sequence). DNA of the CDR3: TGCAGTGCTAGTCCGGGGGACGTTAACTATGGCTACACCTTC. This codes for CSASPGDVNYGYTF.

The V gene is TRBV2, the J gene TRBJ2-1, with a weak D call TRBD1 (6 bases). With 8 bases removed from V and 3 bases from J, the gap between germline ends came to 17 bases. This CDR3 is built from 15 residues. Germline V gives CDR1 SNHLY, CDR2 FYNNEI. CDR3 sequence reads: CASPQDSLFYNEQFF. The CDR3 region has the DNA TGTGCCAGCCCCCAGGACAGCCTCTTCTACAATGAGCAGTTCTTC. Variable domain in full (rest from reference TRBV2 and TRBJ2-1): EPEVTQTPSHQVTQMGQEVILRCVPISNHLYFYWYRQILGQKVEFLVSFYNNEISEKSEIFDDQFSVERPDGSNFTLKIRSTKLEDSAMYFCASPQDSLFYNEQFFGPGTRLTVL.

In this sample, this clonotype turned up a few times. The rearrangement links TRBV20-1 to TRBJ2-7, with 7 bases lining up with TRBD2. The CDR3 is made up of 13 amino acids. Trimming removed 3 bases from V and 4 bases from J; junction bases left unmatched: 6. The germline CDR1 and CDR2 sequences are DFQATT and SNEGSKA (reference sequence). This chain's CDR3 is CSASRGSGYEQYF. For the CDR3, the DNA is TGCAGTGCTAGCCGCGGGAGTGGGTACGAGCAGTACTTC.

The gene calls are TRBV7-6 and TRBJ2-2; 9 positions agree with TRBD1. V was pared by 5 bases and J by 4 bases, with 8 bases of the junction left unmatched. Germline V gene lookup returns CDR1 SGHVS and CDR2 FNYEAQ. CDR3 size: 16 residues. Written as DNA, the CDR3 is TGTGCCAGCAGCCTTACAGGGACAGGGTCCACCGGGGAGCTGTTTTTT. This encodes CASSLTGTGSTGELFF. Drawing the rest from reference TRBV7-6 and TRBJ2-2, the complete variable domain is GAGVSQSPRYKVTKRGQDVALRCDPISGHVSLYWYRQALGQGPEFLTYFNYEAQQDKSGLPNDRFSAERPEGSISTLTIQRTEQRDSAMYRCASSLTGTGSTGELFFGEGSRLTVL.

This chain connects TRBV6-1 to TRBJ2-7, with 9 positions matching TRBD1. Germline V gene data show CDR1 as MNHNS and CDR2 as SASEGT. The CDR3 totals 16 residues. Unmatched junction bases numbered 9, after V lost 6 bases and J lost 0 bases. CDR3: CASRRTRDRASYEQYF. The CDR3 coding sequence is TGTGCCAGCAGGAGGACCCGGGACAGGGCCTCCTACGAGCAGTACTTC.

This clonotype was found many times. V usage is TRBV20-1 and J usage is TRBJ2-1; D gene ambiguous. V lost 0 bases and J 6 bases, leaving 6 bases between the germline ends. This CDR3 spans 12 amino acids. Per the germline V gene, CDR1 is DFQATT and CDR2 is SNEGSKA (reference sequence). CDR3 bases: TGCAGTGCTAGAGATCGTCCCAATGAGCAGTTCTTC. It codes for CSARDRPNEQFF.

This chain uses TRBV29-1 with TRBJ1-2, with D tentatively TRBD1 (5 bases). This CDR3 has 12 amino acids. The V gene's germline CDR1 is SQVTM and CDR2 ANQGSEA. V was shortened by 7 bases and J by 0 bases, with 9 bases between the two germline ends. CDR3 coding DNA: TGCAGCGACGGGACGGCTAACTATGGCTACACCTTC. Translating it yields CSDGTANYGYTF.

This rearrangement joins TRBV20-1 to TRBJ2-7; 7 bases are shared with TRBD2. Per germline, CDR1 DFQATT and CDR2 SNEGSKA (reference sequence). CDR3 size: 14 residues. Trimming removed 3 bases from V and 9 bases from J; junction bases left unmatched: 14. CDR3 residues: CSARTGLPLVGQYF. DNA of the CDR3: TGCAGTGCTAGGACGGGACTACCCTTGGTAGGGCAGTACTTC.

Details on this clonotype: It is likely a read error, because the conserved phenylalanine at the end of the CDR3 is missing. In nucleotides, the CDR3 is TGCAGTGCTAGAGCCTGGGGGGGGGTCAACAATCAGCCCCAGCATGTT. It codes for CSARAWGGVNNQPQHV. The V gene is TRBV20-1, the J gene TRBJ1-5; TRBD1 is a possible D gene (5 bases). The V and J ends lost 1 base and 3 bases respectively, with 16 bases between them. Germline V CDR1 and CDR2: DFQATT, SNEGSKA (reference sequence). The CDR3 covers 16 residues.

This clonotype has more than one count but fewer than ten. CDR3 sequence: CASSLGLDTGELFF. The CDR3 bases are TGTGCCAGCAGCTTGGGACTAGACACCGGGGAGCTGTTTTTT. This sequence joins TRBV4-2 and TRBJ2-2; 8 bases fit TRBD2. The CDR3 has 14 residues. J gave up 3 bases and V 5 bases, and 2 bases lay outside the gene matches. The germline V gene has CDR1 LGHNA and CDR2 YNFKEQ.